This passage covers 14 T cell receptor beta chains from one sample sequenced in a study of beta chain features in type 1 diabetes. Expressed TCRB transcripts were sequenced, since all the RNA that had been isolated was reverse transcribed. TCRdb keeps only in-frame clones here, not all; method: immunoSEQ multiplex PCR. There are hundreds of thousands of clones in the sample; around 28% occur only once, and almost 0.065% lies in the top ten. Sequenced input: naive CD4+ T cells from blood. The origin of the receptors is a man between 18 and 35 years old in good health.

The chain recombines TRBV7-2 with TRBJ2-7; D gene unclear. This CDR3 has 15 amino acids. Germline CDR1 reads SGHTA; CDR2 reads FQGNSA. Trimming removed 5 bases at V and 0 bases at J, with 14 bases between. As DNA, the CDR3 is TGTGCCAGCAGCCTACAGTTTCATAGCTCCTACGAGCAGTACTTC. This encodes CASSLQFHSSYEQYF. Filled out from reference TRBV7-2 and TRBJ2-7, the complete variable domain reads GAGVSQSPSNKVTEKGKDVELRCDPISGHTALYWYRQSLGQGLEFLIYFQGNSAPDKSGLPSDRFSAERTGGSVSTLTIQRTQQEDSAVYLCASSLQFHSSYEQYFGPGTRLTVT.

The rearrangement uses TRBV9 and TRBJ2-7; TRBD2 is a possible D gene (6 bases). Germline CDR1 SGDLS, CDR2 YYNGEE. The CDR3 covers 15 residues. Trimming stripped 0 bases from V and 0 bases from J, with 10 bases between. The DNA of the CDR3 is TGTGCCAGCAGCGTAGATGGAGGGAGCTCCTACGAGCAGTACTTC. Its translation: CASSVDGGSSYEQYF.

This clone was observed a few times. The gene calls are TRBV7-6 and TRBJ2-1, with 9 bases matching TRBD1. Trimming at V came to 5 bases and at J to 5 bases, leaving 4 bases not matched to a gene. The CDR3 is 14 residues long. Germline V CDR1 and CDR2: SGHVS, FNYEAQ. The CDR3 region is CASSTGTGNNEQFF. The CDR3, as DNA: TGTGCCAGCAGCACCGGGACAGGGAACAATGAGCAGTTCTTC.

This chain connects TRBV4-2 to TRBJ2-3, with TRBD2 matching 10 bases. The CDR3 is 18 amino acids. Germline V CDR1 and CDR2: LGHNA, YNFKEQ. Germline trimming cut 0 bases from V and 4 bases from J; bases unmatched to any gene: 10. This CDR3 is CASSQEGALAGVADTQYF. The CDR3 region has the DNA TGTGCCAGCAGCCAAGAGGGGGCCCTAGCGGGAGTCGCAGATACGCAGTATTTT.

The rearrangement joins TRBV19 to TRBJ1-2; possible D gene TRBD1, 5 bases. The V gene lost 7 bases and the J gene lost 2 bases, with 14 bases spanning the gap. This CDR3 contains 14 residues. Germline V CDR1 and CDR2: LNHDA, SQIVND (reference sequence). The CDR3 spells CASMEGPPNYGYTF. CDR3 DNA sequence: TGTGCCAGTATGGAGGGACCACCCAACTATGGCTACACCTTC.

The chain couples TRBV7-8 to TRBJ2-3; 7 bases fit TRBD2. V shed 1 base and J 6 bases; nucleotides not matched to a gene: 7. This CDR3 has 15 amino acids. CDR1 is SGHVS, CDR2 FQNEAQ, per germline. CDR3 DNA: TGTGCCAGCAGCTTAGAGCGGCGGGGGAGGGATACGCAGTATTTT. It specifies CASSLERRGRDTQYF.

V usage is TRBV4-3 and J usage is TRBJ2-7; TRBD1 matches at 12 bases. This CDR3 comprises 17 residues. Per germline, CDR1 LGHNA and CDR2 YSLEER. V lost 0 bases to trimming and J lost 6 bases; unmatched junction nucleotides: 9. CDR3: CASSQEFWGQGAGEQYF. In nucleotides, the CDR3 is TGCGCCAGCAGCCAAGAATTCTGGGGACAGGGGGCTGGCGAGCAGTACTTC.

The CDR3 DNA follows: TGTGCCTGGATCCCAACCCTAACTACCAAGCAGTACTTC. Translating it yields CAWIPTLTTKQYF. The V and J genes are TRBV30 and TRBJ2-7; D is unresolved. V shed 4 bases and J shed 8 bases, with 18 bases lying between them. CDR3 length: 13 amino acids. Germline V CDR1 and CDR2: GTSNPN, SVGIG (reference sequence).

A few counts support this clone. This chain links TRBV30 with TRBJ1-2, with 7 bases fitting TRBD1. V shed 8 bases, J shed 4 bases, and the junction held 10 bases outside the gene matches. The germline V gene encodes CDR1 GTSNPN and CDR2 SVGIG (reference sequence). The CDR3 is 13 residues long. CDR3: CALEYRGSYGYTF. The CDR3, as DNA: TGTGCCCTTGAGTACAGGGGATCCTATGGCTACACCTTC.

This clone was seen more than once but under ten times. This same CDR3 is encoded by further DNA sequences in the sample. This sequence joins TRBV20-1 and TRBJ2-3; perhaps TRBD2 as D (5 bases). The CDR3 covers 11 residues. Trimming removed 5 bases at V and 5 bases at J, with 8 bases between. Germline CDR1 is DFQATT and CDR2 is SNEGSKA (reference sequence). The CDR3 loop is CSAGGGDTQYF. The DNA of the CDR3 is TGCAGTGCTGGAGGAGGAGATACGCAGTATTTT.

This clone has only a few counts. The chain recombines TRBV29-1 with TRBJ1-2; no clear D. V lost 0 bases to trimming and J lost 4 bases, with 6 bases between them. The CDR3 contains 12 residues. Germline loops: CDR1 SQVTM, CDR2 ANQGSEA. DNA of the CDR3: TGCAGCGTTGAAGATCTTCGCTATGGCTACACCTTC. Protein sequence: CSVEDLRYGYTF.

V gene TRBV10-3 combines with J gene TRBJ2-3, with D possibly being TRBD1 or TRBD2 (5 bases each). V gave up 4 bases and J gave up 4 bases, with 12 bases separating them. Looked up from germline, CDR1 is ENHRY and CDR2 is SYGVKD. The CDR3 consists of 14 residues. CDR3 sequence: CAISVPGAADTQYF. CDR3 sequence (DNA): TGTGCCATCAGTGTGCCCGGGGCGGCAGATACGCAGTATTTT.

As for this clone: This same CDR3 is encoded by further DNA sequences in the sample. This chain uses TRBV7-9 with TRBJ2-1; a possible D gene is TRBD2 (5 bases). This CDR3 has 14 residues. CDR1 is SEHNR and CDR2 is FQNEAQ in the germline V gene (reference sequence). V gave up 2 bases and J gave up 2 bases, with 7 bases separating them. The CDR3 sequence is CASSLSGTYNEQFF. CDR3 coding DNA: TGTGCCAGCAGCTTATCCGGGACCTACAATGAGCAGTTCTTC.

V is TRBV28 and J is TRBJ2-1; D perhaps matches TRBD2 (6 bases). Germline V gene data show CDR1 as MDHEN and CDR2 as SYDVKM. Trimming pared 7 bases from V and 3 bases from J, leaving 16 bases between. The CDR3 contains 15 residues. The CDR3 sequence is CASNSVRDDYNEQFF. The CDR3 DNA follows: TGTGCCAGCAACTCTGTGCGGGACGACTACAATGAGCAGTTCTTC.